This is a list of T cell receptor beta chains from one sample in a study of blood T cell repertoires in COVID-19. Using immunoSEQ multiplex PCR, the repertoire was profiled, and TCRdb retains in-frame clones only, with some absent. Found here are roughly 360,000 clones, around 84% of them singletons; the top ten hold 1.1%. The source material was peripheral blood. Receptors originate from a human donor with acute or convalescent COVID-19. The donor label of this sample is uncertain. Each CDR3 is given with its conserved first and last residue. The D gene is left open where the match is weak. Not all rows give a size; the values are once, few, many and, for expanded clones, a class.

j_gene: TRBJ1-1
abundance: .
v_gene: TRBV24-1
len: 13
d_gene: .
CDR3nt: TGTGCCACCAGGCGGAGGGAGAACACTGAAGCTTTCTTT
CDR3aa: CATRRRENTEAFF

j_gene: TRBJ1-1
abundance: .
v_gene: TRBV19
len: 14
d_gene: .
CDR3nt: TGTGCCAGTACCCGGGGACAACCGAACACTGAAGCTTTCTTT
CDR3aa: CASTRGQPNTEAFF

j_gene: TRBJ2-1
abundance: .
v_gene: TRBV24-1
len: 14
d_gene: TRBD1
CDR3nt: TGTGCCACCAGTGATGGGACAGGGTGGAATGAGCAGTTCTTC
CDR3aa: CATSDGTGWNEQFF

j_gene: TRBJ2-5
abundance: .
v_gene: TRBV7-2
len: 14
d_gene: TRBD1
CDR3nt: TGTGCCAGCAGCTTAGGGACAGGGGGTGAGACCCAGTACTTC
CDR3aa: CASSLGTGGETQYF

j_gene: TRBJ1-6
abundance: .
v_gene: TRBV30
len: 14
d_gene: .
CDR3nt: TGTGCCTGGAGTGTGGGCTGGATAAATTCACCCCTCCACTTT
CDR3aa: CAWSVGWINSPLHF

j_gene: TRBJ1-5
abundance: .
v_gene: TRBV19
len: 15
d_gene: .
CDR3nt: TGTGCCAGTAGTGCAGGAGGTCGGGGGAATCAGCCCCAGCATTTT
CDR3aa: CASSAGGRGNQPQHF

j_gene: TRBJ1-2
abundance: few
v_gene: TRBV6-5
len: 13
d_gene: .
CDR3nt: TGTGCCAGCAGTTACTCACAGCAATATGGCTACACCTTC
CDR3aa: CASSYSQQYGYTF

j_gene: TRBJ1-1
abundance: .
v_gene: TRBV11-2
len: 15
d_gene: .
CDR3nt: TGTGCCAGCAGCTTAGTACCGGGACTAAACACTGAAGCTTTCTTT
CDR3aa: CASSLVPGLNTEAFF

j_gene: TRBJ1-1
abundance: once
v_gene: TRBV6-4
len: 13
d_gene: .
CDR3nt: TGTGCCAGCAGTGAGACCAGTTCTGCAGGAGCTTTCTTT
CDR3aa: CASSETSSAGAFF

j_gene: TRBJ2-1
abundance: .
v_gene: TRBV5-1
len: 16
d_gene: TRBD1
CDR3nt: TGCGCCAGCAGCTCCCTGATACAGGGGGTCTACAATGAGCAGTTCTTC
CDR3aa: CASSSLIQGVYNEQFF

j_gene: TRBJ1-4
abundance: .
v_gene: TRBV5-1
len: 16
d_gene: .
CDR3nt: TGCGCCAGCAGCACCGGACACTGGGGTGCGGGGGAAAAACTGTTTTTT
CDR3aa: CASSTGHWGAGEKLFF

j_gene: TRBJ1-6
abundance: .
v_gene: TRBV6-4
len: 14
d_gene: TRBD1
CDR3nt: TGTGCCAGCAGAAGGACAGGGAGCAATTCACCCCTCCACTTT
CDR3aa: CASRRTGSNSPLHF

j_gene: TRBJ1-1
abundance: .
v_gene: TRBV30
len: 15
d_gene: .
CDR3nt: TGTGCCTGGAGTCGACCCGGGGGGGGTTTAAACGAAGCTTTCTTT
CDR3aa: CAWSRPGGGLNEAFF

j_gene: TRBJ2-7
abundance: few
v_gene: TRBV28
len: 13
d_gene: .
CDR3nt: TGTGCCAGCAGTCTCCTACCCCGGACATACCAGTACTTC
CDR3aa: CASSLLPRTYQYF

j_gene: TRBJ2-2
abundance: .
v_gene: TRBV9
len: 14
d_gene: TRBD1
CDR3nt: TGTGCCAGCAGGGGGACAGGGCTGACCGGGGAGCTGTTTTTT
CDR3aa: CASRGTGLTGELFF

j_gene: TRBJ1-2
abundance: few
v_gene: TRBV10-3
len: 14
d_gene: TRBD1
CDR3nt: TGTGCCATCAGTCCCGGGACAGGGAACTATGGCTACACCTTC
CDR3aa: CAISPGTGNYGYTF

j_gene: TRBJ1-5
abundance: .
v_gene: TRBV5-6
len: 15
d_gene: .
CDR3nt: TGTGCCAGCAGCTGGGCCGGGGGACGCAATCAGCCCCAGCATTTT
CDR3aa: CASSWAGGRNQPQHF